This T cell receptor beta chain was captured in a study of blood T cells in healthy people across ages. This clonotype was observed a few times. The authors drew around 9.3 milliliters of peripheral blood from each donor. Primed by a sample-barcoded 5' primer and a J-beta primer mix, a second PCR proceeded for roughly 7 to 12 cycles. Tags on each cDNA molecule came from a template-switch adaptor with 12 random nucleotides. TCRdb ran MiXCR on the 5' RACE reads and lists one entry per CDR3 protein. The table shows around 990,000 distinct CDR3 sequences, with approximately 38% occurring only once. CDR1 SGHRS and CDR2 YFSETQ come from the germline V gene. The trim removed 0 bases at V and 4 bases at J, leaving 12 bases unmatched. The CDR3 runs 18 residues.

The specimen was blood. This TCR was sampled from a young man in good health. V and J are TRBV5-1 and TRBJ2-1; 8 bases align to TRBD1. The DNA for the CDR3 is TGCGCCAGCAGCTTGGTTAGGTCCAGGGGGCCGACTTACAATGAGCAGTTCTTC. This encodes CASSLVRSRGPTYNEQFF.